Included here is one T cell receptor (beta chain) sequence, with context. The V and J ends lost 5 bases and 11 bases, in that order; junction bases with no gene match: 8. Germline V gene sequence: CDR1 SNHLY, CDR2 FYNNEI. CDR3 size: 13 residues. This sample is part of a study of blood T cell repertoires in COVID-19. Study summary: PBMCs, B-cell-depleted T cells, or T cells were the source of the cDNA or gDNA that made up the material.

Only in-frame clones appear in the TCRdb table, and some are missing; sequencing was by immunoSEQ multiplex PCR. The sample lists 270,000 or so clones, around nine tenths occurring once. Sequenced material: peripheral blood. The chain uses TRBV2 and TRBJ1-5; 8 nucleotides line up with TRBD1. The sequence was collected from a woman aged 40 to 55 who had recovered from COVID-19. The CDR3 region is CASSLGQGMAQHF. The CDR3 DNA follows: TGTGCCAGCAGTCTTGGACAGGGCATGGCCCAGCATTTT.